The clone carrying this T cell receptor beta chain was seen repeatedly, ten times or more. Antigen unknown. Sequencing was done on patients that had shown CD8+CD57+ cell expansion by flow cytometry. No therapy had been given to the patients at the time of blood sampling. This record belongs to a study of CD8+CD57+ T cells in acquired aplastic anemia. On the study more broadly: CD4+ and CD8+ cells, once sorted, gave DNA averaging roughly 3 ug.

V dropped 0 bases and J dropped 1 base, with 7 bases sitting between them. There are 13 residues in the CDR3. The germline gives CDR1 DFQATT, CDR2 SNEGSKA (reference sequence). Study conclusions and caveats: Patients had about 31 CD8+ CDR3 sequences in common with controls (the shared set).

The use of genomic DNA as template underpinned the TCR beta VDJ and CDR3 profiling. MiXCR, applied by TCRdb to the reads, yields one record per CDR3 protein. Among 150,000 or so distinct CDR3 sequences, about 50% were seen once, and the ten largest hold over 9.5%. This clonotype originated in a human donor with aplastic anemia. This rearrangement joins TRBV20-1 to TRBJ2-7; D is ambiguous. The sequenced sample consisted of sorted CD4+, CD8+, or CD8+CD57+ T cells (not recorded which) from PBMCs. The CDR3 coding sequence is TGCAGTGCTAGAGACCAGGCTTCCTACGAGCAGTACTTC. It specifies CSARDQASYEQYF.